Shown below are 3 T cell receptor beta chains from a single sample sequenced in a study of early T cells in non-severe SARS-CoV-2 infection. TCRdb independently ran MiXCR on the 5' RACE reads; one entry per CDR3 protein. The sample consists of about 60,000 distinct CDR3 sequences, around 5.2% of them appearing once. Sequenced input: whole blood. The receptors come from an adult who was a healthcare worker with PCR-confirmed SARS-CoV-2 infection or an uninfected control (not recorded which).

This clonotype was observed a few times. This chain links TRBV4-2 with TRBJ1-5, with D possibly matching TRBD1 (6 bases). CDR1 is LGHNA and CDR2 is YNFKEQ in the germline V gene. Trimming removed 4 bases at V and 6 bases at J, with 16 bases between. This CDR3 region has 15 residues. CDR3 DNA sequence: TGTGCCAGCAGCCGGGAGGGGGACCCTTCTCAGCCCCAGCATTTT. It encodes CASSREGDPSQPQHF.

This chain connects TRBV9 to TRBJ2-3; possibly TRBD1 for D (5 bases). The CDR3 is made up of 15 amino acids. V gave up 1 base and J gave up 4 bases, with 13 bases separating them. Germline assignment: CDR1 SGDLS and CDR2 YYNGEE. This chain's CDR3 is CASSVRGAGPDTQYF. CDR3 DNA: TGTGCCAGCAGCGTAAGGGGCGCCGGCCCAGATACGCAGTATTTT.

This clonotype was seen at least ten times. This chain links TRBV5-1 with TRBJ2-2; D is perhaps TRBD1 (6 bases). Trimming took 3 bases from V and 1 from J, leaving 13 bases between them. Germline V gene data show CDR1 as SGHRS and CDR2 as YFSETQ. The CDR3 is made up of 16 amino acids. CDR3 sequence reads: CASSSNRAMNTGELFF. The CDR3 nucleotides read TGCGCCAGCAGCTCGAACAGGGCAATGAACACCGGGGAGCTGTTTTTT.